What follows is one T cell receptor (beta chain) and its context. At one of its ends the junction is not consistent with the germline gene, which may arise from a read error. Looked up from germline, CDR1 is SGHAT and CDR2 is FQNNGV. The length of the CDR3 is 15 residues. This sample was taken from a study of tumor and adjacent non-tumor tissue in lung cancer. The template was RNA from unsorted bulk tissue. The normal lung tissue was taken more than 3 cm from the tumor edge. A modified ARM-PCR protocol with three rounds of nested PCR amplified TCRbeta. Each CDR3 protein gets one entry after TCRdb re-called the multiplex PCR reads with MiXCR. The sample holds more than 45,000 distinct CDR3 sequences, 70% to 80% seen once.

The receptor's source is an older woman with non-small cell lung cancer. Sample: distant non-tumor lung tissue. The gene calls are TRBV11-2 and TRBJ2-3; D assignment may be TRBD1 or TRBD2 (5 bases each). The CDR3 reads CASSATGTTTDAQYF. DNA for the CDR3: TGTGCCAGCAGCGCCACCGGGACGACCACAGATGCGCAATATTTT.